The clone carrying this T cell receptor beta chain was seen a handful of times. Its antigen is unidentified. The data originate from a study of T cells after yellow fever vaccination. TCRdb processed the 5' RACE reads anew with MiXCR; each CDR3 protein has one entry. The sample records some 320,000 distinct CDR3 sequences, over 4% being singletons. CDR1 is SGDLS, CDR2 YYNGEE, per germline. The CDR3 sequence is 15 residues long. The V and J ends lost 5 bases and 1 base respectively, with 13 bases between them. Whole-study findings and limits: Bulk-population clonotypes that are abundant could appear as contaminants in FACS-sorted repertoires. Compared with primary, the secondary response was weaker and peaked at day 5, not 15. Few clonotypes appeared in both CD4 and CD8 compartments. Clones that expanded after primary vaccination mostly reappeared after the booster (nearly 98% CD4, 88% CD8).

V and J are TRBV9 and TRBJ1-5; D unclear. Sample: PBMCs, taken 5 days after the yellow fever booster vaccination. The clonotype comes from a man aged 18 to 30 who received the YFV17D yellow fever vaccine. CDR3 amino acids: CASSSDGLSNQPQHF. The DNA of the CDR3 is TGTGCCAGCAGTTCGGACGGACTAAGCAATCAGCCCCAGCATTTT.